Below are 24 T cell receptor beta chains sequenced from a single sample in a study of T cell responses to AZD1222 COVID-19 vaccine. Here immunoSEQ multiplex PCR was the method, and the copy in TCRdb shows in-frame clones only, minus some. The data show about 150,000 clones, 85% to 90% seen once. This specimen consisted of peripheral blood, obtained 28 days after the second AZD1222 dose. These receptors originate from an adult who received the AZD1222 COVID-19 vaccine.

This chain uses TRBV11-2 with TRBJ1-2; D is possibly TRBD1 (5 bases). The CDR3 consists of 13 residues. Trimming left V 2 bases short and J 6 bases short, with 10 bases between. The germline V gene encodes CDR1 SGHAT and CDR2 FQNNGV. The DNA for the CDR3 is TGTGCCAGCAGCTTAAGGGGCGCGGATGGCTACACCTTC. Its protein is CASSLRGADGYTF.

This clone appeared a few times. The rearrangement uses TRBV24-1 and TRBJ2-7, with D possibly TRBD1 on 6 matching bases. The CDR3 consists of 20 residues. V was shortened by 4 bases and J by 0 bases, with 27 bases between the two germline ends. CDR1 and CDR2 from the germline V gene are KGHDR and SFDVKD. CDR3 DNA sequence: TGTGCCACCAGTGAACCCCCGGGACACGGGAAGGATTGGATCTCCTACGAGCAGTACTTC. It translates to CATSEPPGHGKDWISYEQYF.

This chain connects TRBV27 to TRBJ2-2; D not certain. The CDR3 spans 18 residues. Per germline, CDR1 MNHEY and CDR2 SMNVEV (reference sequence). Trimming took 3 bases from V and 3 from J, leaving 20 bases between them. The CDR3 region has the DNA TGTGCCAGCAGTTTCTGGGTGGCCTACCACAAAGACACCGGGGAGCTGTTTTTT. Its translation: CASSFWVAYHKDTGELFF.

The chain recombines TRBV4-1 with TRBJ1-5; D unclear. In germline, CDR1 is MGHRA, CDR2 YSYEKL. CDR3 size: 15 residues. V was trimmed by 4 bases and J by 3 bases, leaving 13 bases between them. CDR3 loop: CASSPIDGLNQPQHF. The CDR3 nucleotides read TGCGCCAGCAGCCCCATAGACGGACTCAATCAGCCCCAGCATTTT.

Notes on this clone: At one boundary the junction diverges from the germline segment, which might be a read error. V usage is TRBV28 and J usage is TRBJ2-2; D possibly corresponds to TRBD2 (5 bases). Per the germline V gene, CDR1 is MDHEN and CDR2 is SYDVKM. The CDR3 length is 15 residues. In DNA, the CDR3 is TGTGCCAGCAGCAAACCCACACGAAACACCGGGGAGCCGTTTTTT. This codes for CASSKPTRNTGEPFF.

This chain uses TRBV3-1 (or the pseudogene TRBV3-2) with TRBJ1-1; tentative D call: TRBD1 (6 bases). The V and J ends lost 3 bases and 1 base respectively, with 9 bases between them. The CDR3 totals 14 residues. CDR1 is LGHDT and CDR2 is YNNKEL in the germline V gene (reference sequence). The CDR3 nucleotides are TGTGCCAGCAGCCAGAAGGACAGGAACACTGAAGCTTTCTTT. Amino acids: CASSQKDRNTEAFF.

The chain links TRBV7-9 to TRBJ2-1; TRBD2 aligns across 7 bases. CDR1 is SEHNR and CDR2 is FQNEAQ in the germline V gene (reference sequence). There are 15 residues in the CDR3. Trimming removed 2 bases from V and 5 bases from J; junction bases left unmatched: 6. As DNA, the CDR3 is TGTGCCAGCAGCTTAAATGTGGCGGGGGACAATGAGCAGTTCTTC. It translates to CASSLNVAGDNEQFF. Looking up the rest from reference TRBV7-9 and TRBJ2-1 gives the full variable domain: DTGVSQNPRHKITKRGQNVTFRCDPISEHNRLYWYRQTLGQGPEFLTYFQNEAQLEKSRLLSDRFSAERPKGSFSTLEIQRTEQGDSAMYLCASSLNVAGDNEQFFGPGTRLTVL.

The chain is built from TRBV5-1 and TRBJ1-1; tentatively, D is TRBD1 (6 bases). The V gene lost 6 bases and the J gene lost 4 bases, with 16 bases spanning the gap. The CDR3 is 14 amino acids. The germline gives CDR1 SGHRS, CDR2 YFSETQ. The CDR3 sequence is CASMLGGQATEAFF. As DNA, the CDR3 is TGCGCCAGCATGCTTGGGGGGCAGGCCACTGAAGCTTTCTTT.

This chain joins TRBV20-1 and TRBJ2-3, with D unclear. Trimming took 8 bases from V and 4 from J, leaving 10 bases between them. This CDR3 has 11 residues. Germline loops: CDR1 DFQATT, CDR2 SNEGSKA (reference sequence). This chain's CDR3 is CSLRHSDTQYF. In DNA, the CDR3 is TGCAGTCTCAGACATTCAGATACGCAGTATTTT.

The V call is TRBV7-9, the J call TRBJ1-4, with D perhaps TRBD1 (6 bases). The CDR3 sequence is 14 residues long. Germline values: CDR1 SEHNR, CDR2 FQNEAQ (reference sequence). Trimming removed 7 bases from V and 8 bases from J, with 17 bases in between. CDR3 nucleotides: TGTGCCAGCACCTTGGACAGACTAAACGAAAAACTGTTTTTT. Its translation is CASTLDRLNEKLFF.

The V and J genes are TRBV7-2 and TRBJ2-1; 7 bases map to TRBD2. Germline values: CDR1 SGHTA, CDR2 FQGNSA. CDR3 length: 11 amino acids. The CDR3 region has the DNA TGTGCGGCGCGGGGAGGGAATGAGCAGTTCTTC. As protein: CAARGGNEQFF.

The CDR3 is CASSPTSSNYEQYF. Written as DNA, the CDR3 is TGTGCCAGCAGCCCAACAAGCAGCAACTACGAGCAGTACTTC. This sequence joins TRBV11-2 and TRBJ2-7; D is uncertain. This CDR3 has 14 amino acids. Germline CDR1 is SGHAT and CDR2 is FQNNGV. Trimming took 5 bases from V and 3 from J, leaving 14 bases between them. The full variable domain, its missing parts supplied by reference TRBV11-2 and TRBJ2-7, is EAGVAQSPRYKIIEKRQSVAFWCNPISGHATLYWYQQILGQGPKLLIQFQNNGVVDDSQLPKDRFSAERLKGVDSTLKIQPAKLEDSAVYLCASSPTSSNYEQYFGPGTRLTVT.

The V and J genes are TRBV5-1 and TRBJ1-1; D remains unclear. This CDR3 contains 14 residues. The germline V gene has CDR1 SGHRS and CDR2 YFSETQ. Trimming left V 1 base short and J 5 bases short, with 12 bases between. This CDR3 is CASSLKGLGTEAFF. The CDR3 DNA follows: TGCGCCAGCAGCTTGAAGGGTTTGGGGACTGAAGCTTTCTTT.

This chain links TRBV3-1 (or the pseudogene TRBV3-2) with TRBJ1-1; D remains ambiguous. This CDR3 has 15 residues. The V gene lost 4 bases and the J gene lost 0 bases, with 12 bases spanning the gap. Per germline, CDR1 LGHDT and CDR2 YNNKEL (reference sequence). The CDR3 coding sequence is TGTGCCAGCAGCCCCTTGTCGGGCATGAACACTGAAGCTTTCTTT. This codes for CASSPLSGMNTEAFF.

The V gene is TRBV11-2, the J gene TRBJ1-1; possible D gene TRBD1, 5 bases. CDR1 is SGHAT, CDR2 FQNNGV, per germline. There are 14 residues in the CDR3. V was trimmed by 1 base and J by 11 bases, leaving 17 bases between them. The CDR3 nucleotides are TGTGCCAGCAGCTTAGTACCCCAAACGGGGGTGGCTTTCTTT. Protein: CASSLVPQTGVAFF.

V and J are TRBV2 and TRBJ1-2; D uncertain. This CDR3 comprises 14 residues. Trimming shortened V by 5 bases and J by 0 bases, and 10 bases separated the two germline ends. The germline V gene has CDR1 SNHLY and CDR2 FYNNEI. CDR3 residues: CASSSIASNYGYTF. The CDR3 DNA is TGTGCCAGCAGTTCAATAGCATCTAACTATGGCTACACCTTC. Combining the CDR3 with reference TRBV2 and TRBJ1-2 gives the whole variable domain EPEVTQTPSHQVTQMGQEVILRCVPISNHLYFYWYRQILGQKVEFLVSFYNNEISEKSEIFDDQFSVERPDGSNFTLKIRSTKLEDSAMYFCASSSIASNYGYTFGSGTRLTVV.

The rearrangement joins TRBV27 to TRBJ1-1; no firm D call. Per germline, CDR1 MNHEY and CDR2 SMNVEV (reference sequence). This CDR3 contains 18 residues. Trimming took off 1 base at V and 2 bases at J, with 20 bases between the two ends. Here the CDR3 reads CASSLFGGAPMINTEAFF. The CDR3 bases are TGTGCCAGCAGTTTATTCGGCGGAGCCCCTATGATTAACACTGAAGCTTTCTTT.

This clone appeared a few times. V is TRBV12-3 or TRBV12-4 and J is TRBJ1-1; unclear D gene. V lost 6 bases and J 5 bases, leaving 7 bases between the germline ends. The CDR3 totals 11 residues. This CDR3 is CASRLSTEAFF. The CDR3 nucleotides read TGTGCCAGCAGGTTGTCTACTGAAGCTTTCTTT.

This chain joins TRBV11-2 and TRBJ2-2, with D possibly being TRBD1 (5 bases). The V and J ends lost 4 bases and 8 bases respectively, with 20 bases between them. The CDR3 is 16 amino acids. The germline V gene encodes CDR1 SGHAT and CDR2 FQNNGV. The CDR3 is CASSSPPDRTPGELFF. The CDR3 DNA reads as TGTGCCAGCAGCTCCCCCCCAGACAGAACACCTGGGGAGCTGTTTTTT. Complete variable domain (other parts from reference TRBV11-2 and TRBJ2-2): EAGVAQSPRYKIIEKRQSVAFWCNPISGHATLYWYQQILGQGPKLLIQFQNNGVVDDSQLPKDRFSAERLKGVDSTLKIQPAKLEDSAVYLCASSSPPDRTPGELFFGEGSRLTVL.

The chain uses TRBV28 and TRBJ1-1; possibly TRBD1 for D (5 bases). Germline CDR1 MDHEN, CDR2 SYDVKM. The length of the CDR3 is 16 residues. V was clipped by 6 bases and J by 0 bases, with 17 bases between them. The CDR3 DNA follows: TGTGCCAGCAGGTCTCCGGGGGGGTCCTTGAACACTGAAGCTTTCTTT. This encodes CASRSPGGSLNTEAFF.

CDR3 protein: CASRTGGRVDSPLHF. The CDR3 DNA follows: TGTGCCAGCAGGACAGGGGGCCGGGTTGATTCACCCCTCCACTTT. This chain links TRBV7-9 with TRBJ1-6; 10 nucleotides align to TRBD1. The CDR3 is 15 amino acids. J lost 8 bases, V lost 6 bases, and 7 bases had no gene match. CDR1 and CDR2 (germline): SEHNR, FQNEAQ (reference sequence).

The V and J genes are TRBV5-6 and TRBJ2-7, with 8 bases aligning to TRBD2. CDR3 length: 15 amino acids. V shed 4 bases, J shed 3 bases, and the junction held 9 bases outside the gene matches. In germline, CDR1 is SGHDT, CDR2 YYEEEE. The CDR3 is CASSRGGTSIYEQYF. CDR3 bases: TGTGCCAGCAGCCGGGGGGGTACTTCGATCTACGAGCAGTACTTC.

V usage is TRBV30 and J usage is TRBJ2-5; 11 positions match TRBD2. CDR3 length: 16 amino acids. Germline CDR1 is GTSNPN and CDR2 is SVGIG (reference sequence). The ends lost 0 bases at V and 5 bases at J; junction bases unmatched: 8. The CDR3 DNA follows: TGTGCCTGGAGTGTAGGTAGCGGGAGGGCCGTGGAGACCCAGTACTTC. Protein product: CAWSVGSGRAVETQYF.

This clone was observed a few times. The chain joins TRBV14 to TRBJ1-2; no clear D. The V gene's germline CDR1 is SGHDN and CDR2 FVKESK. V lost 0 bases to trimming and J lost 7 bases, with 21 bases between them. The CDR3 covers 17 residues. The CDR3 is CASSQEFGGSSRGGYTF. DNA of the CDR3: TGTGCCAGCAGCCAAGAATTTGGCGGCAGTTCAAGAGGTGGCTACACCTTC.